This note documents a single TCR beta chain sequence. What this receptor recognizes is not known. There are no base qualities to consult, and no much larger clone falls within one base. The sample comes from a study of T cell responses to AZD1222 COVID-19 vaccine (dated by TCRdb to about 2021). About the study as a whole: TCR sequencing was performed for over 230 trial participants, of whom 200 to 220 were given two doses of AZD1222 and around 25 were given two doses of MenACWY control vaccine. Trial participants were enrolled into age subgroups of 18-55, 56-69 and 70-plus years, which contained around 140, 26 and 57 TCR-sequenced participants, respectively.

Study-level results and caveats: After two AZD1222 doses, spike-specific TCR breadth and depth were significantly higher than at day 0 and than in MenACWY recipients. Epitopes outside the regions mutated in the B.1.351 and B.1.1.7 variants were reportedly recognized by nearly half of the unique spike-specific TCRs. Vaccine-associated CD4 TCRs spanned the whole spike protein, with dominant responses in regions 160-218 and 743-854. Participants were mostly white British, with more females than males. The authors suggested clonal diversity may have been underestimated. Conclusions about previously exposed vaccinees are limited, since just a handful of AZD1222 recipients were seropositive for SARS-CoV-2 at baseline. The 56-69-year group was small, and its depth increase did not reach significance, likely because of low power. Because no day 14 peak-response samples were available, the repertoires could be characterized only after the peak T cell response.

The CDR3 regions of human TCRbeta chains were subjected to immunosequencing. The study's processing was this. Repertoire TCRs were matched against a reference library of SARS-CoV-2-specific TCRs generated with the MIRA antigen-specificity platform. Breadth was defined as the fraction of unique TCRs that were SARS-CoV-2-associated, and depth was defined as the fraction of total T cells that were SARS-CoV-2-associated. Using the MIRA data, each spike-specific TCR was assigned both to the spike region to which the TCR was reactive and to a CD4 or CD8 class. Log10-transformed breadth and depth values were compared by one-way ANOVA with Sidak's multiple comparisons tests. The clones in this table, taken by TCRdb from immuneACCESS, are in-frame only. Not every clone is retained; where verified, under half of the shortfall comes from an unresolved V gene, and the cause of the rest is unknown. V, J and clone size are taken as reported in that table, and D and trimming were inferred from the DNA itself. The sample records roughly 99,000 clones, over 80% of which are singletons. The ten largest clones represent under 9.5% of the sample.

What the time point label conveys for this sample: about 28 days (+/-7) after the second vaccine dose. AZD1222 recipients whose second dose came at about 4 weeks and those whose second dose came at about 12 weeks were combined into one group, since spike-specific TCR depth and breadth did not differ between the two schedules. The vaccinee samples were drawn from two UK trials, COV001 and COV002, one of which was a single-blind randomized controlled phase 2/3 trial testing AZD1222 (ChAdOx1 nCoV-19) in healthy adults. For TCRbeta chain sequencing, PBMC samples from trial participants were taken at day 0 and at day 28 after the second dose. V and J lose 4 bases and 1 base, and a span of 11 bases separates them. CDR1 LNHDA and CDR2 SQIVND were looked up in the germline V gene (reference sequence). From its cysteine to its phenylalanine, the CDR3 spans 15 amino acids. The kept DNA is CDR3 alone, 45 bases in frame from the first base.

The sample was peripheral blood, taken 28 days after the second AZD1222 dose. This sequence originates from an adult who received the AZD1222 COVID-19 vaccine. This sequence uses TRBV19 and TRBJ1-5, with the D gene uncertain. The nucleotides are TGTGCCAGTAGTAGGGGATGGGGAAGCAATCAGCCCCAGCATTTT. Translated, this is CASSRGWGSNQPQHF. The full variable domain, completed from the reference TRBV19 and TRBJ1-5 proteins outside the CDR3, reads DGGITQSPKYLFRKEGQNVTLSCEQNLNHDAMYWYRQDPGQGLRLIYYSQIVNDFQKGDIAEGYSVSREKKESFPLTVTSAQKNPTAFYLCASSRGWGSNQPQHFGDGTRLSIL.